This entry features one T cell receptor beta chain sequence. The target of this receptor is not known. Base qualities are not at hand, and no much larger clone is one base apart. The data stem from a study of blood T cell repertoires in COVID-19 (dated by TCRdb to about 2020). Background for the entire study: The collaborator samples originated in the United States, Italy and Spain and spanned the acute and convalescent phases of COVID-19. Sample metadata almost always included a de-identified subject ID, COVID-19 status, age in years and sex. Where available, HLA class I and class II types were taken from metadata supplied by the sample provider and were not determined by assay-based typing. The material from the prospective study consisted of cDNA or gDNA derived from T cells, B-cell-depleted T cells, or PBMCs. The samples were drawn from two sources: the first 160 participants of the ongoing ImmuneRACE study, and 1,200 or so subjects contributed by 6 global collaborators. The repertoires were released in a freely available public database intended as a resource for research on the immune response to SARS-CoV-2. The dataset comprised deeply sampled blood TCRbeta repertoires from subjects exposed to, actively infected with, or recovered from COVID-19. The paper as a whole reports these results and caveats: The quantity of clinical and demographic metadata differed by source and by participant and was supplied without curation.

The immunoSEQ Assay, a bias-controlled multiplex PCR, was used to amplify TCRbeta CDR3 regions from genomic DNA. The original methods were these. Within the assay, amplification of reference gene primers was used to estimate how many nucleated cells each sample contained. Sequence reads were collapsed and filtered to measure the absolute abundance of every unique TCRbeta CDR3 rearrangement. Productive Simpson clonality was computed per sample as the square root of Simpson's diversity index over productive rearrangements. TCRdb stores this immuneACCESS table with in-frame sequences only. Part of the clones is absent; in the studies checked, under half of the shortfall reflects unresolved V genes, and no reason is known for the rest. V, J and clone size reflect that table, while D and trimming were determined from the DNA. The sample table lists approximately 210,000 clones, about 80% of them with a count of one. The top ten clonotypes cover 2% to 3% of the sample.

Whole blood was collected in K2EDTA tubes by collaborating institutions according to the institutions' own protocols. For TCRbeta analysis, collaborators shipped samples as frozen whole blood, isolated PBMCs, or DNA extracted from either of those sample types. V loses 6 bases, J loses 1 base, and the germline ends lie 6 bases apart. Inclusive of the bounding cysteine and phenylalanine, the CDR3 is 12 residues long. The CDR3 DNA has 36 bases and is translated from base 1. For CDR1 and CDR2, the germline V gene (reference sequence) lists MNHNY and SVGAGI. This TCR was recovered from a middle-aged woman with active or convalescent COVID-19. Sequencing used peripheral blood. Recombination joined TRBV6-6 with TRBJ1-2; the D gene is possibly TRBD1, with 6 bases matching. The CDR3 protein sequence reads: CASRQGNYGYTF. In nucleotide form, the sequence is TGTGCCAGCAGACAGGGTAACTATGGCTACACCTTC.